Each of the 29 T cell receptor beta chains below was sequenced from the same sample in a study of identical twins. TCRdb re-called the 5' RACE reads through MiXCR, storing one row per CDR3 protein. The table lists hundreds of thousands of distinct CDR3 sequences, less than 8% of them singletons. The sample also formed part of further work on yellow fever vaccine responses in identical twins.

The sample comprised memory (CD45RO+) T cells sorted from blood. The receptors derive from a woman between 18 and 29 years old in good health.

The V and J genes are TRBV5-1 and TRBJ2-1; D is ambiguous. CDR1 is SGHRS, CDR2 YFSETQ, per germline. Between the trimmed V and J ends, which lost 2 bases and 4 bases, there was a span of 10 bases. The CDR3 runs to 14 residues. In nucleotides, the CDR3 is TGCGCCAGCAGCTTCAGAGGAGATTACAATGAGCAGTTCTTC. Encoded protein: CASSFRGDYNEQFF.

A few counts support this clonotype. The chain is built from TRBV21-1 and TRBJ2-5; the table's D call of TRBD2 was not tested on the DNA. TRBV21-1 is a recognized pseudogene. The CDR3 is made up of 16 amino acids. CDR3 sequence reads: CASSKVQRETFETQYF. CDR3 sequence (DNA): TGTGCCAGCAGCAAAGTCCAGCGGGAGACATTTGAGACCCAGTACTTC.

This clonotype was seen many times. V is TRBV7-2 and J is TRBJ2-7, with D perhaps given as TRBD1 or TRBD2 (5 bases each). There are 15 residues in the CDR3. The germline CDR1 and CDR2 sequences are SGHTA and FQGNSA. The germline V and J ends were trimmed by 1 base and 0 bases, with 10 bases remaining between them. The CDR3: CASSLGDRPSYEQYF. CDR3 in DNA: TGTGCCAGCAGCTTAGGGGACCGACCCTCCTACGAGCAGTACTTC.

This clonotype was recorded a few times. V usage is TRBV30 and J usage is TRBJ1-5; tentatively, D is TRBD1 (5 bases). V dropped 0 bases and J dropped 6 bases, with 12 bases sitting between them. The CDR3 consists of 14 residues. The V gene's germline CDR1 is GTSNPN and CDR2 SVGIG (reference sequence). The CDR3 loop reads CAWSVGGAGQPQHF. The CDR3 coding sequence is TGTGCCTGGAGTGTAGGAGGGGCGGGTCAGCCCCAGCATTTT.

This clonotype has a handful of counts. The chain's CDR3 is CASSSQGEAYNEQFF. The CDR3, as DNA: TGCGCCAGCAGCTCCCAGGGGGAAGCCTACAATGAGCAGTTCTTC. The chain is built from TRBV5-1 and TRBJ2-1, with TRBD1 matching 7 bases. From germline, CDR1 is SGHRS and CDR2 YFSETQ. V shed 3 bases and J 2 bases; nucleotides not matched to a gene: 5. The length of the CDR3 is 15 residues.

The V and J genes are TRBV5-5 and TRBJ2-3; weak D call: TRBD1 (7 bases). V was pared by 1 base and J by 0 bases, with 12 bases between. CDR3 length: 16 residues. Per the germline V gene, CDR1 is SGHKS and CDR2 is YYEKEE (reference sequence). Here the CDR3 reads CASSLMAGGSTDTQYF. Here the CDR3 DNA reads TGTGCCAGCAGCTTGATGGCAGGGGGGAGCACAGATACGCAGTATTTT.

This clonotype was seen at least ten times. This chain joins TRBV12-3 or TRBV12-4 and TRBJ2-3; a possible D gene is TRBD1 (5 bases). The CDR3 has 15 residues. The germline V and J ends were trimmed by 3 bases and 2 bases, with 12 bases remaining between them. The CDR3: CASSFGAAFTDTQYF. CDR3 nucleotides: TGTGCCAGCAGTTTTGGGGCGGCCTTCACAGATACGCAGTATTTT.

The table lists this clonotype with a few counts. This rearrangement joins TRBV6-5 to TRBJ1-2; a possible D gene is TRBD1 (5 bases). The germline CDR1 and CDR2 sequences are MNHEY and SVGAGI. CDR3 size: 15 residues. With 3 bases removed from V and 7 bases from J, the gap between germline ends came to 18 bases. The CDR3: CASSYRIEGMTGYTF. CDR3 DNA: TGTGCCAGCAGTTATAGGATCGAGGGGATGACTGGCTACACCTTC.

The chain links TRBV5-1 to TRBJ1-1, with D possibly being TRBD1 (6 bases). Germline-derived CDR1 and CDR2 are SGHRS and YFSETQ. Trimming pared 0 bases from V and 5 bases from J, leaving 11 bases between. CDR3 length equals 14 residues. For the CDR3, the DNA is TGCGCCAGCAGCTTGGATGGGGGCCGGACTGAAGCTTTCTTT. Translated, it gives CASSLDGGRTEAFF.

This chain uses TRBV20-1 with TRBJ2-7; 12 bases are shared with TRBD2. Germline V CDR1 and CDR2: DFQATT, SNEGSKA (reference sequence). With 3 bases clipped from V and 3 bases from J, the junction kept 15 bases outside the gene matches. The CDR3 length is 18 residues. The CDR3 region has the DNA TGCAGTGCTAGTGAGCCGGGACTAGCGGGCTTTGGCCTCTACGAGCAGTACTTC. Translated: CSASEPGLAGFGLYEQYF.

This clonotype was counted at least ten times. The V and J genes are TRBV29-1 and TRBJ1-4, with 7 bases that match TRBD1. The CDR3 is 14 amino acids. Germline-derived CDR1 and CDR2 are SQVTM and ANQGSEA. J lost 8 bases, V lost 4 bases, and 10 bases had no gene match. In nucleotides, the CDR3 is TGCAGCGTTGGAACACAGGGGTGGAACGAAAAACTGTTTTTT. This encodes CSVGTQGWNEKLFF. The full variable domain, with the rest looked up from reference TRBV29-1 and TRBJ1-4, is SAVISQKPSRDICQRGTSLTIQCQVDSQVTMMFWYRQQPGQSLTLIATANQGSEATYESGFVIDKFPISRPNLTFSTLTVSNMSPEDSSIYLCSVGTQGWNEKLFFGSGTQLSVL.

This rearrangement joins TRBV20-1 to TRBJ2-7; TRBD1 is a possible D gene (6 bases). The CDR3 totals 12 residues. Germline CDR1 and CDR2: DFQATT and SNEGSKA (reference sequence). Deletions cut 3 bases from V and 7 bases from J, with 13 bases between. CDR3 region: CSASFRGLEQYF. CDR3 DNA: TGCAGTGCTAGCTTCAGGGGTCTTGAGCAGTACTTC.

This clonotype was seen many times. In DNA, the CDR3 is TGTGCCAGCAGCCGAAGGGAGTTACTCTATGGCTACACCTTC. This gives the protein CASSRRELLYGYTF. V and J are TRBV5-5 and TRBJ1-2; D call uncertain. The ends were cut back, 4 bases at V and 4 bases at J, with 14 bases in the middle. CDR3 length: 14 amino acids. Germline assignment: CDR1 SGHKS and CDR2 YYEKEE (reference sequence).

The V gene is TRBV20-1, the J gene TRBJ2-5; possible D gene TRBD2, 5 bases. The CDR3 runs 12 residues. V lost 0 bases, J lost 10 bases, and 12 bases lay in between. Germline assignment: CDR1 DFQATT and CDR2 SNEGSKA (reference sequence). CDR3 sequence: CSARETLGVQYF. As DNA, the CDR3 is TGCAGTGCTAGAGAGACTCTCGGGGTCCAGTACTTC.

This clonotype was seen only a few times. Since a much larger clone is just one base distant, this may be a read error. The chain recombines TRBV5-6 with TRBJ2-1; TRBD1 is a possible D gene (7 bases). Trimming left V 7 bases short and J 8 bases short, with 25 bases between. Germline V lookup: CDR1 SGHDT, CDR2 YYEEEE. This CDR3 region has 16 residues. CDR3 residues: CASGPVVGRGDHEQFF. Written as DNA, the CDR3 is TGTGCCAGCGGCCCAGTGGTGGGCAGGGGGGACCATGAGCAGTTCTTC.

This clonotype was seen repeatedly, ten times or more. This rearrangement joins TRBV12-3 or TRBV12-4 to TRBJ1-2; weak D call: TRBD1 (6 bases). Trimming cost V 6 bases and J 4 bases, with 12 bases left between them. This CDR3 region has 13 residues. The DNA for the CDR3 is TGTGCCAGCAGACCTGGACAGAGCTATGGCTACACCTTC. It translates to CASRPGQSYGYTF.

Ten or more counts support this clonotype. The V and J genes are TRBV7-2 and TRBJ2-3; 13 nucleotides line up with TRBD2. The CDR3 has 16 residues. V was clipped by 4 bases and J by 4 bases; unmatched bases: 5. Germline V gene lookup returns CDR1 SGHTA and CDR2 FQGNSA. CDR3: CASSSQLAGGSDTQYF. The CDR3 nucleotides read TGTGCCAGCAGCTCCCAACTAGCGGGAGGGTCAGATACGCAGTATTTT.

The V and J genes are TRBV5-6 and TRBJ1-1; D not resolved. Trimming took 3 bases from V and 9 from J, leaving 12 bases between them. The CDR3 spans 12 residues. Germline CDR1 SGHDT, CDR2 YYEEEE. CDR3 region: CASSSDFAKAFF. CDR3 DNA: TGTGCCAGCAGCTCGGACTTCGCTAAAGCTTTCTTT.

The V and J genes are TRBV7-8 and TRBJ2-7; TRBD2 aligns across 12 bases. CDR1 SGHVS and CDR2 FQNEAQ come from the germline V gene. The CDR3 covers 15 residues. The V gene end was trimmed by 3 bases and the J gene end by 1 base; junction bases not matched to a gene: 1. The CDR3 region is CASSFGLAGSYEQYF. In nucleotides, the CDR3 is TGTGCCAGCAGCTTTGGACTAGCGGGATCCTACGAGCAGTACTTC.

This chain links TRBV6-5 with TRBJ2-7, with D perhaps matching TRBD1 (5 bases). The V end lost 5 bases, the J end lost 3 bases, and 8 bases lay between the germline ends. Germline V gene sequence: CDR1 MNHEY, CDR2 SVGAGI. The CDR3 covers 12 residues. The CDR3 DNA reads as TGTGCCAGCAGTAAGGACATCTACGAGCAGTACTTC. Translation gives CASSKDIYEQYF.

This clonotype has at least ten counts. The chain joins TRBV7-9 to TRBJ1-4, with 9 bases aligning to TRBD1. The V segment lost 0 bases and the J segment 5 bases; nucleotides outside the gene matches: 1. Germline CDR1 SEHNR, CDR2 FQNEAQ (reference sequence). This CDR3 contains 15 residues. The CDR3 spells CASSLATGGNEKLFF. In DNA, the CDR3 is TGTGCCAGCAGCTTAGCGACAGGGGGGAATGAAAAACTGTTTTTT.

This clonotype was counted a few times. This rearrangement joins TRBV6-2 or TRBV6-3 to TRBJ2-7, with TRBD2 matching 7 bases. CDR1 MNHEY and CDR2 SVGEGT come from the germline V gene. This CDR3 comprises 13 residues. With V trimmed by 10 bases and J by 0 bases, 6 bases remained unmatched. CDR3 coding DNA: TGTGCCACCAGGAGCGGGGTCTCCTACGAGCAGTACTTC. Protein sequence: CATRSGVSYEQYF.

This clonotype was found many times. V is TRBV7-6 and J is TRBJ1-2; 9 bases line up with TRBD1. CDR3 length: 14 residues. Per the germline V gene, CDR1 is SGHVS and CDR2 is FNYEAQ. The ends lost 2 bases at V and 6 bases at J; junction bases unmatched: 4. The CDR3 loop is CASSLRGQGDGYTF. CDR3 coding DNA: TGTGCCAGCAGCTTAAGGGGACAGGGCGATGGCTACACCTTC.

This clonotype turned up a few times. This rearrangement joins TRBV7-2 to TRBJ1-2, with D uncertain. The CDR3 length is 13 residues. Per germline, CDR1 SGHTA and CDR2 FQGNSA. V was pared by 5 bases and J by 5 bases, with 12 bases between. For the CDR3, the DNA is TGTGCCAGCAGCCCCTGGACGGAATATGGCTACACCTTC. Protein product: CASSPWTEYGYTF. The entire variable domain, with the rest obtained from reference TRBV7-2 and TRBJ1-2, is as follows: GAGVSQSPSNKVTEKGKDVELRCDPISGHTALYWYRQSLGQGLEFLIYFQGNSAPDKSGLPSDRFSAERTGGSVSTLTIQRTQQEDSAVYLCASSPWTEYGYTFGSGTRLTVV.

The sample holds many counts of this clonotype. The CDR3 nucleotides are TGTGCCAGCAGCCAAGTGGGGGGGGCTAGCACAGATACGCAGTATTTT. This translates into CASSQVGGASTDTQYF. J is TRBJ2-3 and V is TRBV4-2, with D maybe TRBD2 (7 bases). Germline loops: CDR1 LGHNA, CDR2 YNFKEQ. V lost 1 base to trimming and J lost 0 bases, with 11 bases between them. CDR3 length: 16 residues.

There are a few counts of this clonotype. The chain links TRBV9 to TRBJ2-3; D perhaps matches TRBD2 (7 bases). The CDR3 length is 14 residues. V was shortened by 10 bases and J by 2 bases, with 17 bases between the two germline ends. CDR1 SGDLS and CDR2 YYNGEE come from the germline V gene. The CDR3 here is CASGAGAATDTQYF. DNA of the CDR3: TGTGCCTCGGGGGCGGGGGCAGCCACAGATACGCAGTATTTT. The full variable domain, completed using reference TRBV9 and TRBJ2-3, is DSGVTQTPKHLITATGQRVTLRCSPRSGDLSVYWYQQSLDQGLQFLIQYYNGEERAKGNILERFSAQQFPDLHSELNLSSLELGDSALYFCASGAGAATDTQYFGPGTRLTVL.

This clonotype was detected ten times or more. The chain has TRBV5-1 and TRBJ2-7, with D possibly matching TRBD1 (6 bases). V lost 5 bases to trimming and J lost 2 bases, with 23 bases between them. Germline V gene sequence: CDR1 SGHRS, CDR2 YFSETQ. This CDR3 contains 17 residues. CDR3 sequence (DNA): TGCGCCAGCAGGAGTGGGACGGCTAAAGGGGGTGCCTACGAGCAGTACTTC. Encoded protein: CASRSGTAKGGAYEQYF. Full variable domain (missing parts from reference TRBV5-1 and TRBJ2-7): KAGVTQTPRYLIKTRGQQVTLSCSPISGHRSVSWYQQTPGQGLQFLFEYFSETQRNKGNFPGRFSGRQFSNSRSEMNVSTLELGDSALYLCASRSGTAKGGAYEQYFGPGTRLTVT.

This clonotype was seen repeatedly, ten times or more. CDR3 protein: CASIRGDRGREGNQPQHF. The DNA for the CDR3 is TGTGCCAGCATCCGAGGGGACAGGGGGCGCGAGGGCAATCAGCCCCAGCATTTT. The V and J genes are TRBV6-1 and TRBJ1-5; TRBD1 matches 12 bases. The germline gives CDR1 MNHNS, CDR2 SASEGT. V lost 7 bases and J lost 2; bases outside the gene matches: 12. The CDR3 runs to 18 residues.

This clonotype has ten or more counts. The chain has TRBV5-1 and TRBJ2-4; D call uncertain. Trimming removed 4 bases at V and 8 bases at J, with 19 bases between. Germline loops: CDR1 SGHRS, CDR2 YFSETQ. The CDR3 has 15 amino acids. As DNA, the CDR3 is TGCGCCAGCAGCCGATTAGACCCGAACCGGGACATTCAGTACTTC. Translated: CASSRLDPNRDIQYF. The variable domain in full, with the rest retrieved from reference TRBV5-1 and TRBJ2-4, is KAGVTQTPRYLIKTRGQQVTLSCSPISGHRSVSWYQQTPGQGLQFLFEYFSETQRNKGNFPGRFSGRQFSNSRSEMNVSTLELGDSALYLCASSRLDPNRDIQYFGAGTRLSVL.